What follows describes a single T cell receptor beta chain. Its antigen is currently unknown. The data stem from a study of OX40 agonist ivuxolimab in advanced cancers. Notes on the study in general: At doses 0.1 to 3.0 mg/kg, CD4+ and CD8+ clones expanded.

Libraries were prepared by immunoSEQ multiplex PCR; TCRdb keeps only in-frame clonotypes and omits some of them. In the table there are about 59,000 clones, over 75% of which are singletons. V gave up 1 base and J gave up 2 bases, with 14 bases separating them. Germline CDR1 SGHNT, CDR2 YYREEE (reference sequence). The CDR3 spans 16 residues. The sample here was CD4+ or CD8+ T cells sorted from blood, taken in a trial of the OX40 agonist ivuxolimab. The chain carries TRBV5-4 and TRBJ2-3; weak D call: TRBD1 (5 bases). This sequence was found in an adult with an advanced solid tumor such as melanoma, head and neck, liver or kidney cancer. The CDR3 DNA reads as TGTGCCAGCAGCTTGTATATTGCAGGGATCACAGATACGCAGTATTTT. Its translation: CASSLYIAGITDTQYF.